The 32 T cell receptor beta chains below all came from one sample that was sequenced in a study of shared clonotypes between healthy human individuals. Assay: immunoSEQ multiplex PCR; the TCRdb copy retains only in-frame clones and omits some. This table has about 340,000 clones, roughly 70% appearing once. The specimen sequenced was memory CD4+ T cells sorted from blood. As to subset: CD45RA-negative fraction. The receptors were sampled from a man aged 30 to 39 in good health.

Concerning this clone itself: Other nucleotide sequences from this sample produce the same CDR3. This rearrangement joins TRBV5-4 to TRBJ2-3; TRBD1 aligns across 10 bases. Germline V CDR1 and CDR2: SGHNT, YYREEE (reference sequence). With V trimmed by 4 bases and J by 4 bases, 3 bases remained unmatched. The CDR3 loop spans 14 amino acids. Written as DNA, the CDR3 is TGTGCCAGCAGCCCAGGGACAGGGGCAGATACGCAGTATTTT. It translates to CASSPGTGADTQYF.

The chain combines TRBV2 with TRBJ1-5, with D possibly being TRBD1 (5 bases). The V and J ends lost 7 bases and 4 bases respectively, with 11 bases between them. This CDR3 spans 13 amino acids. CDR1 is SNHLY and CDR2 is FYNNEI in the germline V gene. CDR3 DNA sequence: TGTGCCAGCATGGTAGAGGGGAATCAGCCCCAGCATTTT. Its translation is CASMVEGNQPQHF.

As DNA, the CDR3 is TGTGCCAGCACAGACCTCTACAATGAGCAGTTCTTC. Translation: CASTDLYNEQFF. The rearrangement uses TRBV5-8 and TRBJ2-1; D ambiguous. The CDR3 is 12 residues long. V gave up 6 bases and J gave up 3 bases, with 7 bases separating them. CDR1 is SGHTS and CDR2 is YDEGEE in the germline V gene.

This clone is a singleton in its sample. The CDR3 loop reads CASSPGTPTYNEQFF. The CDR3, as DNA: TGTGCCAGCAGTCCCGGGACACCAACCTACAATGAGCAGTTCTTC. This rearrangement joins TRBV7-8 to TRBJ2-1, with D maybe TRBD1 (6 bases). Germline CDR1 is SGHVS and CDR2 is FQNEAQ. The CDR3 is made up of 15 amino acids. Trimming pared 6 bases from V and 2 bases from J, leaving 14 bases between.

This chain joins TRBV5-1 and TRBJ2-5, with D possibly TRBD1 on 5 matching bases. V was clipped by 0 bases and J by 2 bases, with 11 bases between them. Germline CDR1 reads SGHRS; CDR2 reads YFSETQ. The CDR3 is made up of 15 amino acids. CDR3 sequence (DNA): TGCGCCAGCAGCTTGGAGACAGCAACGCAAGAGACCCAGTACTTC. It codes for CASSLETATQETQYF.

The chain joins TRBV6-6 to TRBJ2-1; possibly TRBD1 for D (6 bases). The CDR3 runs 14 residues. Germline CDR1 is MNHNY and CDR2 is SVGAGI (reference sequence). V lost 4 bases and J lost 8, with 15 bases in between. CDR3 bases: TGTGCCAGCAGTTCACAGGGATCCCTTTATGAGCAGTTCTTC. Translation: CASSSQGSLYEQFF.

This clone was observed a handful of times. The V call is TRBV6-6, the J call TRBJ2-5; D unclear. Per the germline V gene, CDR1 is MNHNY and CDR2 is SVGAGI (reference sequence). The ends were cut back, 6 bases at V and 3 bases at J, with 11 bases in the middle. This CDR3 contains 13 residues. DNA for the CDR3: TGTGCCAGCAGCCGCCCGACCGAAGAGACCCAGTACTTC. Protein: CASSRPTEETQYF.

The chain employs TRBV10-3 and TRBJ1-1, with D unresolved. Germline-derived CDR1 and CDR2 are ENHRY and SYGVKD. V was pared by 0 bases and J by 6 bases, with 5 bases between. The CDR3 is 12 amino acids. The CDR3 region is CAISESKSEAFF. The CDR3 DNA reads TGTGCCATCAGTGAGTCGAAGTCTGAAGCTTTCTTT.

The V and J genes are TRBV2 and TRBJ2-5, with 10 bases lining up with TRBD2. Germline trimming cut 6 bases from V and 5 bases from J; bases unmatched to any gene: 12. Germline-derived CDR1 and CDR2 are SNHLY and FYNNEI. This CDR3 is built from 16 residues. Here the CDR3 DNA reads TGTGCCAGCAGACCAAGGGCTAGCGGGAGTCCTGAGACCCAGTACTTC. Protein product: CASRPRASGSPETQYF.

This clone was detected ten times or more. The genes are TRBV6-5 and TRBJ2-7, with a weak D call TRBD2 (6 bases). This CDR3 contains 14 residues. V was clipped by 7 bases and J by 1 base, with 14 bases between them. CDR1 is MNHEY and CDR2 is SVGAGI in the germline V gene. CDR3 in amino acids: CASNSGGASYEQYF. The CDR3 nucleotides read TGTGCCAGCAATTCCGGCGGGGCATCCTACGAGCAGTACTTC.

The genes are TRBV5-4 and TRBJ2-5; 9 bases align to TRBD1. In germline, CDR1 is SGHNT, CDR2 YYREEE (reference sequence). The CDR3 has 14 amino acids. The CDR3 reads CAQGGTGSQETQYF. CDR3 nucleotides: TGTGCTCAGGGGGGGACAGGGAGCCAAGAGACCCAGTACTTC.

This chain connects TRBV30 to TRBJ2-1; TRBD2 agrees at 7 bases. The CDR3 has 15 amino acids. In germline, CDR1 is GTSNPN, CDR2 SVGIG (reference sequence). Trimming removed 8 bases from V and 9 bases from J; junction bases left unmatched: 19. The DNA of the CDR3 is TGTGCCAAAGGCGGATCGGACAATCCTAGCGGTGAGCAGTTCTTC. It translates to CAKGGSDNPSGEQFF.

The chain's CDR3 is CASSHSGETQYF. The CDR3 coding sequence is TGTGCCAGCAGCCATAGCGGAGAGACCCAGTACTTC. The chain joins TRBV14 to TRBJ2-5; TRBD2 might be the D (6 bases). Germline V lookup: CDR1 SGHDN, CDR2 FVKESK. Between the trimmed V and J ends, which lost 3 bases and 4 bases, there was a span of 6 bases. The CDR3 is 12 amino acids.

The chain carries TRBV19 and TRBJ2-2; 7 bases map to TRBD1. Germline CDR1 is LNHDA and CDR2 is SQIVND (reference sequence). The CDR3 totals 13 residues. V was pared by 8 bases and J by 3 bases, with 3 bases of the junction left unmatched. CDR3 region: CASRQGYTGELFF. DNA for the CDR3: TGTGCCAGTCGACAGGGCTACACCGGGGAGCTGTTTTTT.

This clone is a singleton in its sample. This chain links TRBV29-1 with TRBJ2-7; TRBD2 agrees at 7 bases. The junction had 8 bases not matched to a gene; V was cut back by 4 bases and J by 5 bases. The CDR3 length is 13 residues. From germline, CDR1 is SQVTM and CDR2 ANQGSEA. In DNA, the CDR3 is TGCAGCGTTGCCAGCGGGATTCTCAACGAGCAGTACTTC. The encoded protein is CSVASGILNEQYF.

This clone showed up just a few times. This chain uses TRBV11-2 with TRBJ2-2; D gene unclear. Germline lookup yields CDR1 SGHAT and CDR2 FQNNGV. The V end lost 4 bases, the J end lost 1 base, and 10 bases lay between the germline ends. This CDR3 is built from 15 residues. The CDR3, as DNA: TGTGCCAGCAGCTCCCTCCGACAGAACACCGGGGAGCTGTTTTTT. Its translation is CASSSLRQNTGELFF.

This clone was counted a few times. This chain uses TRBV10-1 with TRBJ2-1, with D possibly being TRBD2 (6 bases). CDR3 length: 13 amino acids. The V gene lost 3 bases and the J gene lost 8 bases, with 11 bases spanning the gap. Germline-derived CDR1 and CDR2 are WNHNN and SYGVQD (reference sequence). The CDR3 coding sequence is TGCGCCAGCAGTGACGGGGGTAGGGATGAGCAGTTCTTC. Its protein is CASSDGGRDEQFF.

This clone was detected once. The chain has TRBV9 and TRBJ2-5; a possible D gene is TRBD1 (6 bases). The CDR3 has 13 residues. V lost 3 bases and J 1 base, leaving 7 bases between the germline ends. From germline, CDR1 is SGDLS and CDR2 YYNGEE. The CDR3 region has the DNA TGTGCCAGCAGCGGGGGGCTCCAAGAGACCCAGTACTTC. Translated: CASSGGLQETQYF.

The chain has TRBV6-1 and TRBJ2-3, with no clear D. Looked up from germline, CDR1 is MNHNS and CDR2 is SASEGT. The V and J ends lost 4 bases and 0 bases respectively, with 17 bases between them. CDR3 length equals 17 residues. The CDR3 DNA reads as TGTGCCAGCAGTGTTTCCCCGAGTCCGGCCAGCACAGATACGCAGTATTTT. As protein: CASSVSPSPASTDTQYF.

CDR3: CASSPGRDLYGYTF. DNA for the CDR3: TGTGCCAGCTCACCGGGCAGGGACCTCTATGGCTACACCTTC. The chain couples TRBV18 to TRBJ1-2, with D tentatively TRBD1 (5 bases). Trimming stripped 3 bases from V and 4 bases from J, with 12 bases between. The CDR3 is 14 residues long. Germline V gives CDR1 KGHSH, CDR2 LQKENI.

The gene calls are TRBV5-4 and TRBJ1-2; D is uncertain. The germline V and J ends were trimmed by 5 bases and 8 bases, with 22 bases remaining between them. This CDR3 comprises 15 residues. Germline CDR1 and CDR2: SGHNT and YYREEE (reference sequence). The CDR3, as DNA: TGTGCCAGCAGGTGCCCGGAGGGCCTCTGGTTCGGCTACACCTTC. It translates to CASRCPEGLWFGYTF.

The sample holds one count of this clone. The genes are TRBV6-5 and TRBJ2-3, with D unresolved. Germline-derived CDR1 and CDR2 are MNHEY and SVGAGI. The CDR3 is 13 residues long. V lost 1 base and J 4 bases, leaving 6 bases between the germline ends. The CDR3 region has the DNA TGTGCCAGCAGTTACTACGCGGCAGATACGCAGTATTTT. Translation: CASSYYAADTQYF.

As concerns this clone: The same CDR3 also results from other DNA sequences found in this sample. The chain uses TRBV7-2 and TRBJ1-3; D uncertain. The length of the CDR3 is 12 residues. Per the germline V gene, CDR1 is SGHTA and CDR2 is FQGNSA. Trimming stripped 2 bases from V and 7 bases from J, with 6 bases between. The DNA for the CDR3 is TGTGCCAGCAGCTTACTCGGGAACACCATATATTTT. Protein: CASSLLGNTIYF.

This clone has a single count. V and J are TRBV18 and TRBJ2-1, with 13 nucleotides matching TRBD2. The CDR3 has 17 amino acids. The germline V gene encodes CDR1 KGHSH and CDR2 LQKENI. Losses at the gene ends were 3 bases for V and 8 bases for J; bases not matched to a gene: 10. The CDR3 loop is CASSPRKLAGGPDEQFF. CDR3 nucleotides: TGTGCCAGCTCACCCCGTAAACTAGCGGGAGGGCCCGATGAGCAGTTCTTC.

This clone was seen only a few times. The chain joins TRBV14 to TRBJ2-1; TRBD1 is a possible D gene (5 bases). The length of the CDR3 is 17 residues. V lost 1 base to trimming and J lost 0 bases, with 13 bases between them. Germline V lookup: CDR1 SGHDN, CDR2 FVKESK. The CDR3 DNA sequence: TGTGCCAGCAGCCAAGGGCTGGACACCTACTCCTACAATGAGCAGTTCTTC. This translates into CASSQGLDTYSYNEQFF.

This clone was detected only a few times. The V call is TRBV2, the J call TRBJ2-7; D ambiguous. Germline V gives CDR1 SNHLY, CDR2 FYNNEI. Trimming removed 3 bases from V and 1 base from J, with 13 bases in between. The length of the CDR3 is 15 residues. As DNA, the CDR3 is TGTGCCAGCAGTGAGCAAGGCCCGAGTTCCTACGAGCAGTACTTC. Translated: CASSEQGPSSYEQYF.

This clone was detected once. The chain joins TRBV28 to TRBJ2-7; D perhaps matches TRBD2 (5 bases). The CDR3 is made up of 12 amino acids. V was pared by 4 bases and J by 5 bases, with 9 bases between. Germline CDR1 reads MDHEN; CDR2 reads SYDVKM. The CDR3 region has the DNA TGTGCCAGCAGTTGGGGAGTCGACGAGCAGTACTTC. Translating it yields CASSWGVDEQYF.

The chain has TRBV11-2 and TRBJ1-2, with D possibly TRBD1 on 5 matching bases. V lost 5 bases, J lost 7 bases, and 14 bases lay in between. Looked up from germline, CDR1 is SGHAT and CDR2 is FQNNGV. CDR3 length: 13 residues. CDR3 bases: TGTGCCAGCAGCCAAATTCGCAGGGCTGGCTACACCTTC. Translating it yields CASSQIRRAGYTF.

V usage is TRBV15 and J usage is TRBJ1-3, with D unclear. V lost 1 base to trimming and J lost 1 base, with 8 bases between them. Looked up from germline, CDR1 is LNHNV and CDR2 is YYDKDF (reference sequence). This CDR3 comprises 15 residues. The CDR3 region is CATSRAVGSGNTIYF. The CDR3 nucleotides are TGTGCCACCAGCAGAGCCGTGGGGTCTGGAAACACCATATATTTT.

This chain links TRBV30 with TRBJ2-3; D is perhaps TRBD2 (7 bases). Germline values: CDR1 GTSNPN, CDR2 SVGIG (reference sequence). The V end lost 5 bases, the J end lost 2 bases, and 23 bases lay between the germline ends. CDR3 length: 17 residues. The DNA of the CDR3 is TGTGCCTGGGACTCTACAGCGGGCGGGGGCTCCACAGATACGCAGTATTTT. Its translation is CAWDSTAGGGSTDTQYF. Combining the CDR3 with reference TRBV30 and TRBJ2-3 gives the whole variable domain SQTIHQWPATLVQPVGSPLSLECTVEGTSNPNLYWYRQAAGRGLQLLFYSVGIGQISSEVPQNLSASRPQDRQFILSSKKLLLSDSGFYLCAWDSTAGGGSTDTQYFGPGTRLTVL.

CDR3 nucleotide sequence: TGTGCCAGCAGCTACAGGGAAAGGAATTCACCCCTCCACTTT. It yields the protein CASSYRERNSPLHF. This chain connects TRBV5-8 to TRBJ1-6; TRBD1 might be the D (6 bases). The CDR3 is 14 residues long. CDR1 is SGHTS and CDR2 is YDEGEE in the germline V gene. V lost 3 bases, J lost 7 bases, and 11 bases lay in between. Filled out from reference TRBV5-8 and TRBJ1-6, the complete variable domain reads EAGVTQSPTHLIKTRGQQATLRCSPISGHTSVYWYQQALGLGLQFLLWYDEGEERNRGNFPPRFSGRQFPNYSSELNVNALELEDSALYLCASSYRERNSPLHFGNGTRLTVT.

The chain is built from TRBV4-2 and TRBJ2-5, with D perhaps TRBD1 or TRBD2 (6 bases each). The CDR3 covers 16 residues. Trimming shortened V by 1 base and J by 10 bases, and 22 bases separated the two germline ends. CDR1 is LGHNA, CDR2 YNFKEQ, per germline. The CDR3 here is CASSQVKAEGGVGQYF. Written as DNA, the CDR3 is TGTGCCAGCAGCCAAGTCAAGGCGGAGGGGGGCGTCGGCCAGTACTTC.